Following are 5 T cell receptor beta chains from one sample sequenced in a study of PD-L1 blockade in urothelial cancer. The assay was immunoSEQ multiplex PCR, and TCRdb's table has in-frame clones only and misses some. The data show around 19,000 clones, 80% to 90% seen once. The source material was PBMCs, sampled around atezolizumab (anti-PD-L1) treatment. These receptors originate from a man aged 45-65 years with urothelial cancer.

The CDR3 coding sequence is TGTGCCAGTAGTATAGGGGCCAGGGACTCCTATAATTCACCCCTCCACTTT. This encodes CASSIGARDSYNSPLHF. The V gene is TRBV19, the J gene TRBJ1-6; weak D call: TRBD1 (5 bases). V dropped 1 base and J dropped 0 bases, with 10 bases sitting between them. Germline CDR1 LNHDA, CDR2 SQIVND (reference sequence). This CDR3 has 17 residues. The entire variable domain, with the rest obtained from reference TRBV19 and TRBJ1-6, is as follows: DGGITQSPKYLFRKEGQNVTLSCEQNLNHDAMYWYRQDPGQGLRLIYYSQIVNDFQKGDIAEGYSVSREKKESFPLTVTSAQKNPTAFYLCASSIGARDSYNSPLHFGNGTRLTVT.

V is TRBV7-7 and J is TRBJ1-1, with 11 nucleotides matching TRBD1. Per the germline V gene, CDR1 is SSHAT and CDR2 is FNYEAQ (reference sequence). The CDR3 runs to 15 residues. The CDR3 sequence: CAIIGTGGVNTEAFF. In nucleotides, the CDR3 is TGTGCTATCATAGGGACAGGGGGGGTAAACACTGAAGCTTTCTTT.

The chain carries TRBV18 and TRBJ1-2; a weak D match, TRBD1 (6 bases). The germline gives CDR1 KGHSH, CDR2 LQKENI. The length of the CDR3 is 19 residues. Trimming removed 6 bases from V and 0 bases from J, with 26 bases in between. DNA for the CDR3: TGTGCCAGCTCTGCATATTCCGGGACAAGTAGTACCGCTAACTATGGCTACACCTTC. Its protein product is CASSAYSGTSSTANYGYTF.

CDR3 region: CASSLEPGEGKETQYF. The CDR3 region has the DNA TGCGCCAGCAGCTTGGAACCAGGTGAGGGTAAAGAGACCCAGTACTTC. The genes are TRBV5-1 and TRBJ2-5; D perhaps matches TRBD2 (5 bases). Germline lookup yields CDR1 SGHRS and CDR2 YFSETQ. CDR3 length equals 16 residues. V lost 0 bases to trimming and J lost 3 bases, with 15 bases between them.

The chain uses TRBV7-3 and TRBJ2-3, with 13 bases identical to TRBD2. CDR3 size: 16 residues. The germline V gene has CDR1 SGHTA and CDR2 FQGTGA. The V gene end was trimmed by 6 bases and the J gene end by 3 bases; junction bases not matched to a gene: 6. The CDR3 nucleotides are TGTGCCAGCAGTCGGACTAGCGGGGGACTTACAGATACGCAGTATTTT. Its protein is CASSRTSGGLTDTQYF.